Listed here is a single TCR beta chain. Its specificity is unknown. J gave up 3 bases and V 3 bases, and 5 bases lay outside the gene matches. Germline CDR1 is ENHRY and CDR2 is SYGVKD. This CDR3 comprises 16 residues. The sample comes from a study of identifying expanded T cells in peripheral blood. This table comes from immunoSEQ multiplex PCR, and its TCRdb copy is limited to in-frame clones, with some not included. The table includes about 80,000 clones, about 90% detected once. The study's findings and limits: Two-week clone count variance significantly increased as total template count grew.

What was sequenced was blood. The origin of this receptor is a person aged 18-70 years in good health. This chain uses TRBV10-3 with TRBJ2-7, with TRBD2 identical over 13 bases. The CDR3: CAISDPGLAGYYEQYF. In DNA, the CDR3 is TGTGCCATCAGTGATCCGGGACTAGCGGGATACTACGAGCAGTACTTC.